The 20 T cell receptor beta chains listed next were all sequenced from one sample in a study of CD8+CD57+ T cells in acquired aplastic anemia. The TCR beta profiling, which covered VDJ combination and CDR3 sequence, was carried out using genomic DNA as the template. TCRdb processed the reads anew with MiXCR; each CDR3 protein has one entry. The sample holds roughly 500,000 distinct CDR3 sequences, about a third seen once. Patients included in sequencing had previously demonstrated CD8+CD57+ cell expansion by flow cytometry. The sequencing input was sorted CD4+, CD8+, or CD8+CD57+ T cells (not recorded which) from PBMCs. The receptors shown here come from a human donor with aplastic anemia.

This clonotype was observed at least ten times. J is TRBJ2-7 and V is TRBV2; TRBD2 agrees at 10 bases. The germline gives CDR1 SNHLY, CDR2 FYNNEI. V gave up 4 bases and J gave up 0 bases; unmatched junction bases: 9. This CDR3 has 17 amino acids. As DNA, the CDR3 is TGTGCCAGCAGTGGGACTAGCGGACTACCGAGCTCCTACGAGCAGTACTTC. This translates into CASSGTSGLPSSYEQYF.

Many counts were recorded for this clonotype. This chain connects TRBV4-2 to TRBJ2-7; 7 bases line up with TRBD2. Trimming cost V 3 bases and J 9 bases; bases outside gene matches: 5. Germline-derived CDR1 and CDR2 are LGHNA and YNFKEQ. The CDR3 loop spans 12 amino acids. The CDR3 spells CASSQATGGQYF. CDR3 coding DNA: TGTGCCAGCAGCCAGGCCACGGGGGGGCAGTACTTC.

The rearrangement uses TRBV20-1 and TRBJ2-3, with 10 bases aligning to TRBD1. The CDR3 covers 13 residues. The germline V gene encodes CDR1 DFQATT and CDR2 SNEGSKA (reference sequence). With V trimmed by 3 bases and J by 5 bases, 2 bases remained unmatched. The CDR3 bases are TGCAGTGCTAGGACAGGGGGCAAAGATACGCAGTATTTT. Encoded protein: CSARTGGKDTQYF.

This clonotype was observed at least ten times. The rearrangement uses TRBV7-9 and TRBJ2-7; no clear D gene. The germline gives CDR1 SEHNR, CDR2 FQNEAQ (reference sequence). The CDR3 is 15 amino acids. The germline V and J ends were trimmed by 1 base and 0 bases, with 10 bases remaining between them. CDR3 nucleotide sequence: TGTGCCAGCAGCTTAGGACGTTTGAGCTCCTACGAGCAGTACTTC. It translates to CASSLGRLSSYEQYF.

This chain joins TRBV6-4 and TRBJ1-5, with TRBD1 matching 10 bases. From germline, CDR1 is MRHNA and CDR2 SNTAGT. V shed 5 bases, J shed 5 bases, and the junction held 9 bases outside the gene matches. This CDR3 has 16 amino acids. CDR3 loop: CASSPIGGTGDQPQHF. DNA of the CDR3: TGTGCCAGCAGTCCAATTGGGGGGACAGGGGATCAGCCCCAGCATTTT.

Ten or more counts support this clonotype. The CDR3 protein is CSVRTGGYTVRNEQFF. CDR3 in DNA: TGCAGCGTCAGGACAGGGGGGTACACGGTCAGGAATGAGCAGTTCTTC. The chain links TRBV29-1 to TRBJ2-1, with 10 bases aligning to TRBD1. V was pared by 6 bases and J by 7 bases, with 15 bases of the junction left unmatched. Germline CDR1 and CDR2: SQVTM and ANQGSEA. The CDR3 totals 16 residues.

This clonotype appeared a few times. The V and J genes are TRBV2 and TRBJ2-7, with TRBD2 as a possible D gene (6 bases). The CDR3 is 15 amino acids. With 6 bases removed from V and 4 bases from J, the gap between germline ends came to 19 bases. The germline CDR1 and CDR2 sequences are SNHLY and FYNNEI. As DNA, the CDR3 is TGTGCCAGCAGGGACTACGGGTCGGGGCTTTACGAGCAGTACTTC. This sequence encodes CASRDYGSGLYEQYF. The variable domain in full, with the rest retrieved from reference TRBV2 and TRBJ2-7, is EPEVTQTPSHQVTQMGQEVILRCVPISNHLYFYWYRQILGQKVEFLVSFYNNEISEKSEIFDDQFSVERPDGSNFTLKIRSTKLEDSAMYFCASRDYGSGLYEQYFGPGTRLTVT.

V is TRBV11-2 and J is TRBJ2-7; 9 nucleotides match TRBD1. CDR1 SGHAT and CDR2 FQNNGV come from the germline V gene. Trimming took 5 bases from V and 0 from J; bases not matched to a gene: 5. The CDR3 runs to 15 residues. The CDR3 DNA reads TGTGCCAGCAGCCCTTACAGGGGGCTCTCCTACGAGCAGTACTTC. It codes for CASSPYRGLSYEQYF.

Points on this clonotype: A much bigger clone sits one base away, suggesting this may be a read error. The chain links TRBV4-1 to TRBJ2-7; 7 bases align to TRBD1. The germline V gene encodes CDR1 MGHRA and CDR2 YSYEKL. The CDR3 runs to 15 residues. The chain's CDR3 is CASSQEQGSSYEQYF. DNA of the CDR3: TGTGCCAGCAGCCAAGAACAGGGGTCCTCCTACGAGCAGTACTTC.

In its sample, this clonotype was seen a few times. The CDR3 region is CASSLGGMDGYTF. DNA for the CDR3: TGTGCCAGCAGCTTAGGGGGTATGGATGGCTACACCTTC. The chain has TRBV7-9 and TRBJ1-2; no reliable D call. The CDR3 spans 13 residues. Germline V gene data show CDR1 as SEHNR and CDR2 as FQNEAQ (reference sequence). The ends were cut back, 1 base at V and 6 bases at J, with 9 bases in the middle.

This clonotype was counted many times. This rearrangement joins TRBV29-1 to TRBJ2-5; the D call may be TRBD1 or TRBD2 (6 bases each). The CDR3 loop spans 13 amino acids. V gave up 6 bases and J gave up 5 bases, with 16 bases separating them. CDR1 and CDR2 (germline): SQVTM, ANQGSEA. This CDR3 reads CSVKGGIGETQYF. DNA for the CDR3: TGCAGCGTCAAAGGGGGGATAGGGGAGACCCAGTACTTC.

About this clonotype itself: Relative to the germline gene, one junction end is altered; a read error may explain this. The V gene is TRBV30, the J gene TRBJ1-3; 11 bases are shared with TRBD1. CDR3 length equals 15 residues. Germline V lookup: CDR1 GTSNPN, CDR2 SVGIG (reference sequence). This chain's CDR3 is CAWRVRRTGGQGWNF. Here the CDR3 DNA reads TGTGCCTGGAGGGTCAGGCGGACAGGGGGCCAGGGGTGGAATTTT.

V is TRBV4-2 and J is TRBJ2-1, with no clear D. The CDR3 contains 12 residues. CDR1 is LGHNA, CDR2 YNFKEQ, per germline. Trimming stripped 4 bases from V and 1 base from J, with 2 bases between. The CDR3, as DNA: TGTGCCAGCAGCCCTTCCTACAATGAGCAGTTCTTC. It codes for CASSPSYNEQFF.

The chain employs TRBV19 and TRBJ1-5; no reliable D call. V was clipped by 3 bases and J by 0 bases, with 9 bases between them. Germline lookup yields CDR1 LNHDA and CDR2 SQIVND (reference sequence). CDR3 length: 15 residues. CDR3 sequence reads: CASSIEFYSNQPQHF. Here the CDR3 DNA reads TGTGCCAGTAGTATCGAGTTTTATAGCAATCAGCCCCAGCATTTT.

This chain's CDR3 is CASSPPGTGYYGYTF. CDR3 coding DNA: TGTGCCAGCAGCCCCCCAGGGACAGGGTACTATGGCTACACCTTC. The chain employs TRBV6-1 and TRBJ1-2, with TRBD1 matching over 9 bases. The CDR3 extends over 15 amino acids. V lost 6 bases to trimming and J lost 3 bases; unmatched junction nucleotides: 8. CDR1 MNHNS and CDR2 SASEGT come from the germline V gene.

This clonotype appeared many times. V and J are TRBV7-8 and TRBJ2-7; 7 bases map to TRBD1. V was clipped by 5 bases and J by 3 bases; unmatched bases: 10. Looked up from germline, CDR1 is SGHVS and CDR2 is FQNEAQ. The CDR3 is made up of 15 amino acids. CDR3 bases: TGTGCCAGCAGCCAAACGGACAGGAACAACTACGAGCAGTACTTC. Translating it yields CASSQTDRNNYEQYF. Together with reference TRBV7-8 and TRBJ2-7, the CDR3 gives the full variable domain: GAGVSQSPRYKVAKRGQDVALRCDPISGHVSLFWYQQALGQGPEFLTYFQNEAQLDKSGLPSDRFFAERPEGSVSTLKIQRTQQEDSAVYLCASSQTDRNNYEQYFGPGTRLTVT.

This clonotype appeared many times. The V gene is TRBV10-3, the J gene TRBJ2-1; D might be TRBD2 (5 bases). Per germline, CDR1 ENHRY and CDR2 SYGVKD. V was cut by 0 bases and J by 8 bases, with 11 bases left in between. CDR3 length equals 14 residues. This chain's CDR3 is CAISESIARDEQFF. In nucleotides, the CDR3 is TGTGCCATCAGTGAGTCGATAGCGCGGGATGAGCAGTTCTTC.

This clonotype has at least ten counts. The V and J genes are TRBV29-1 and TRBJ2-2; 9 nucleotides align to TRBD1. Germline trimming cut 6 bases from V and 3 bases from J; bases unmatched to any gene: 11. CDR1 is SQVTM and CDR2 is ANQGSEA in the germline V gene. The CDR3 covers 16 residues. As DNA, the CDR3 is TGCAGCGTCGGTCAGTGGGACAGGGATTACACCGGGGAGCTGTTTTTT. It specifies CSVGQWDRDYTGELFF.

This clonotype was counted ten times or more. V gene TRBV7-2 combines with J gene TRBJ2-7; TRBD2 is a possible D gene (5 bases). The V end lost 2 bases, the J end lost 1 base, and 12 bases lay between the germline ends. Germline lookup yields CDR1 SGHTA and CDR2 FQGNSA. The CDR3 covers 15 residues. The CDR3 here is CASSLSSGISYEQYF. The CDR3 coding sequence is TGTGCCAGCAGCTTATCTTCCGGGATTTCCTACGAGCAGTACTTC.

This clonotype was counted at least ten times. J is TRBJ1-2 and V is TRBV7-8, with D tentatively TRBD1 (5 bases). This CDR3 is built from 15 residues. Germline values: CDR1 SGHVS, CDR2 FQNEAQ. V was cut by 4 bases and J by 6 bases, with 18 bases left in between. CDR3 in amino acids: CASSSQGAGGNGYTF. For the CDR3, the DNA is TGTGCCAGCAGCTCCCAGGGAGCGGGTGGAAATGGCTACACCTTC. Full variable domain (missing parts from reference TRBV7-8 and TRBJ1-2): GAGVSQSPRYKVAKRGQDVALRCDPISGHVSLFWYQQALGQGPEFLTYFQNEAQLDKSGLPSDRFFAERPEGSVSTLKIQRTQQEDSAVYLCASSSQGAGGNGYTFGSGTRLTVV.